The T cell receptor beta chain under discussion was sequenced for a study of T cell responses to AZD1222 COVID-19 vaccine (dated by TCRdb to about 2021). Regarding the research as a whole: Because spike-specific TCR depth and breadth did not differ between the two schedules, AZD1222 recipients who got a second dose at roughly 4 weeks were pooled with those who got a second dose at roughly 12 weeks. A total of just over 230 trial participants underwent TCR sequencing, of whom nearly 210 had received two doses of AZD1222 and around 25 had received two doses of the MenACWY control vaccine. Trial participants were enrolled by age into subgroups of 18-55, 56-69 and 70-plus years, and 148, 28 and 57 TCR-sequenced participants, respectively, were included in these subgroups.

The time point label, as the study defines it: baseline before first vaccination. Vaccinee samples were obtained from the UK trials COV001 and COV002, which included a single-blind randomized controlled phase 2/3 trial of AZD1222 (ChAdOx1 nCoV-19) in healthy adults. For TCRbeta chain sequencing, PBMC samples were collected from trial participants at day 0 and at day 28 after the second dose. To note about this clone: Its antigen is currently not known. The sample holds no much larger clone one base away, and base qualities are not on file.

The paper's findings and limits, for the study overall: CD4 TCRs associated with the vaccine covered the entire spike protein, and the dominant responses were in regions 160-218 and 743-854. Because no day 14 peak-response samples were available, repertoires were characterized only after the peak T cell response. Participants were mostly white British and included more females than males, and it was suggested by the authors that clonal diversity may have been underestimated. Only five to seven AZD1222 recipients were SARS-CoV-2 seropositive at baseline, limiting conclusions about previously exposed vaccinees. After two AZD1222 doses, spike-specific TCR breadth and depth were significantly higher than at day 0 and than in MenACWY recipients. In the small 56-69-year group, the increase in depth fell short of significance, most likely because of low power. Nearly half of unique spike-specific TCRs reportedly recognized epitopes outside regions mutated in the B.1.351 and B.1.1.7 variants.

The CDR3 regions of human TCRbeta chains were analyzed by immunosequencing. The original methods were these. Repertoire TCRs were matched against a reference library of SARS-CoV-2-specific TCRs generated with the MIRA antigen-specificity platform. Breadth meant the fraction of unique TCRs that were SARS-CoV-2-associated, whereas depth meant the fraction of total T cells that were SARS-CoV-2-associated. Using the MIRA data, each spike-specific TCR was mapped to the spike region that the TCR reacts to and placed in a CD4 or CD8 class. Log10-transformed breadth and depth values were compared by one-way ANOVA with Sidak's multiple comparisons tests. TCRdb carries this immuneACCESS record with in-frame sequences only. Its versions omit some clonotypes, under half of them owing to an unresolved V gene in the studies checked, with the rest unexplained. That table is the source of V, J and clone size, and D and trimming were worked out from the DNA. For this sample there are about 120,000 clones; less than 90% appear just once. Of the sample, roughly 2.3% is held by the ten largest clones.

V loses 2 bases of germline sequence and J loses 5 bases, and the interval between the two ends is 11 bases. The CDR3 holds 14 amino acids from the cysteine to the phenylalanine. Just the 42-base CDR3 DNA is kept, in frame starting at base 1. Based on the germline V gene, the CDR1 and CDR2 sequences are KGHDR and SFDVKD. The clonotype originates from an adult in good health. The material sequenced was peripheral blood, taken on day 0 of AZD1222 vaccination. The chain is made from TRBV24-1 and TRBJ2-5, with the D assignment possibly TRBD1 or TRBD2, given 5 matching bases for each. The nucleotide sequence reads as follows: TGTGCCACCAGTGATTGGGGGATAGCGGAGACCCAGTACTTC. The resulting protein is CATSDWGIAETQYF.